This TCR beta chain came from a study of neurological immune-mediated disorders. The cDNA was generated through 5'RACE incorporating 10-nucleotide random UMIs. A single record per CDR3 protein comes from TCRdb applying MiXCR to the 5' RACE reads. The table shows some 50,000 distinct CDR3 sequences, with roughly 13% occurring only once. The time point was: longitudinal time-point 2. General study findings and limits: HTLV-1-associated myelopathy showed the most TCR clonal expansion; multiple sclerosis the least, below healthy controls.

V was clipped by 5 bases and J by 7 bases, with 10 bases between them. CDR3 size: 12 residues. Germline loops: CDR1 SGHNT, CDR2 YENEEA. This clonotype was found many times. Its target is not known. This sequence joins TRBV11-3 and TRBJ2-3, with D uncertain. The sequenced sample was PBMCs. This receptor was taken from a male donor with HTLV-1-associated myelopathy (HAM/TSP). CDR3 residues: CASSTSMYTQYF. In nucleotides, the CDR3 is TGTGCCAGCAGCACCTCTATGTATACGCAGTATTTT.